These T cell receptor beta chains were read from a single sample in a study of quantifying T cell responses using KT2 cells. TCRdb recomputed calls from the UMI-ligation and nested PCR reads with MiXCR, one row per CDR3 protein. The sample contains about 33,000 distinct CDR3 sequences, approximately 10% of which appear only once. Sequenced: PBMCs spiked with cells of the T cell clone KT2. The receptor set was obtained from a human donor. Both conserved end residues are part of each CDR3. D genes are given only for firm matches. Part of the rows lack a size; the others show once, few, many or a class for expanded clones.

TGTGCCAGCAGGACAACCCGGGACAAAAGAAACACCATATATTTT CASRTTRDKRNTIYF TRBV6-5 - - TRBJ1-3
TGTGCCAGCAGTGAGAACGGGGGGAACACCGGGGAGCTGTTTTTT CASSENGGNTGELFF TRBV6-4 - - TRBJ2-2
TGTGCCAGCAGCTTGGGGGGGAAACCCGGCTACACCTTC CASSLGGKPGYTF TRBV5-5 - - TRBJ1-2
TGTGCCAGCAGTGACTGGGTTAACAATGAGCAGTTCTTC CASSDWVNNEQFF TRBV2 - few TRBJ2-1
TGCGCCAGCAGCGAACGCCTAAGCACGGCTAGCACAGATACGCAGTATTTT CASSERLSTASTDTQYF TRBV5-1 - few TRBJ2-3
TGTGCCACCAGTGTGGCGCAGGGCACAGATACGCAGTATTTT CATSVAQGTDTQYF TRBV24-1 - - TRBJ2-3
TGTGCCAGCAGCATCAGGGGTGGTAAAAACATTCAGTACTTC CASSIRGGKNIQYF TRBV7-2 - - TRBJ2-4
TGTGCCAGCAGCCAAGGAGCGATTCCCCTCCACTTT CASSQGAIPLHF TRBV3-1 - - TRBJ1-6
TGTGCCAGCAGGACAGGGACGAATAACTATGGCTACACCTTC CASRTGTNNYGYTF TRBV5-4 TRBD1 many TRBJ1-2
TGTGCCAGCAGCCCCCCATCCCGAGAGCAGTACTTC CASSPPSREQYF TRBV12-3/TRBV12-4 - - TRBJ2-7
TGTGCCAGCAGTTTGCGGGGGAGCTCCTACAATGAGCAGTTCTTC CASSLRGSSYNEQFF TRBV6-5 TRBD2 - TRBJ2-1
TGTGCCAGCAGCCCAGAGGCTTGGGATACGCAGTATTTT CASSPEAWDTQYF TRBV11-2 - medium-sized TRBJ2-3
TGCGCCAGCAGCACAACAGGGTCCCAAGAGACCCAGTACTTC CASSTTGSQETQYF TRBV5-1 - - TRBJ2-5
TGTGCCAGCAGCCAAAACCGGGGTAGTCAGCCCCAGCATTTT CASSQNRGSQPQHF TRBV4-2 - - TRBJ1-5
TGTGCCAGCAGCTTAGTACCCCGCCAGCAGTACTTC CASSLVPRQQYF TRBV11-2 - many TRBJ2-7
TGTGCCAGCAGTTTAGCGCTAACTGGGAACACCGGGGAGCTGTTTTTT CASSLALTGNTGELFF TRBV12-3/TRBV12-4 - - TRBJ2-2
TGCGCCAGCAGCTTGGGTAGCAATGAGCAGTTCTTC CASSLGSNEQFF TRBV5-1 - medium-sized TRBJ2-1